The 32 T cell receptor beta chains below all came from one sample that was sequenced in a study of T cell repertoires in cytomegalovirus infection. MiXCR, applied by TCRdb to the reads, yields one record per CDR3 protein. This table has some 940,000 distinct CDR3 sequences, 30% to 40% appearing once. The antigens of these receptors remain unknown. The sample consisted of cultured CD8+ T cells from PBMCs, taken from culture after CMV antigen stimulation. These receptors all come from a human donor in good health (CMV status not recorded). Some clones in this sample may be carry-over from other donors' samples.

This chain connects TRBV7-6 to TRBJ1-4; 7 nucleotides match TRBD1. The CDR3 covers 15 residues. CDR1 is SGHVS and CDR2 is FNYEAQ in the germline V gene. Trimming took 4 bases from V and 5 from J; bases not matched to a gene: 7. CDR3 amino acids: CASSSLQGSNEKLFF. The CDR3 DNA is TGTGCCAGCAGCTCGCTACAGGGGAGCAATGAAAAACTGTTTTTT.

The chain carries TRBV27 and TRBJ2-2; TRBD1 matches at 7 bases. Germline trimming cut 6 bases from V and 0 bases from J; bases unmatched to any gene: 4. This CDR3 comprises 15 residues. CDR1 is MNHEY and CDR2 is SMNVEV in the germline V gene (reference sequence). The DNA of the CDR3 is TGTGCCAGCAGGGGGGACAGCCCGAACACCGGGGAGCTGTTTTTT. As protein: CASRGDSPNTGELFF.

This clonotype appeared many times. V is TRBV7-2 and J is TRBJ2-1; 12 bases agree with TRBD2. CDR3 length: 17 amino acids. In germline, CDR1 is SGHTA, CDR2 FQGNSA. J lost 3 bases, V lost 5 bases, and 8 bases had no gene match. The DNA for the CDR3 is TGTGCCAGCAGCGCCCGACTAGCGGGGGCCCTCTACAATGAGCAGTTCTTC. Its translation: CASSARLAGALYNEQFF.

This clonotype has at least ten counts. This chain links TRBV7-9 with TRBJ2-1, with 10 nucleotides matching TRBD2. The CDR3 has 16 residues. Trimming cost V 4 bases and J 4 bases; bases outside gene matches: 7. CDR1 SEHNR and CDR2 FQNEAQ come from the germline V gene (reference sequence). CDR3 coding DNA: TGTGCCAGCAGCTCCCTAGCGGGGGCGATGTACAATGAGCAGTTCTTC. This gives the protein CASSSLAGAMYNEQFF.

This clonotype was observed a few times. This chain connects TRBV5-4 to TRBJ2-3; TRBD1 matches 10 bases. The CDR3 has 15 amino acids. Germline V gene lookup returns CDR1 SGHNT and CDR2 YYREEE (reference sequence). The ends lost 3 bases at V and 1 base at J; junction bases unmatched: 2. The CDR3, as DNA: TGTGCCAGCAGCTGGGACAGGGGAGGCACAGATACGCAGTATTTT. It encodes CASSWDRGGTDTQYF.

This clonotype appeared many times. An end of the junction differs from the germline gene, which may be a read error. The V gene is TRBV7-8, the J gene TRBJ2-3; D is uncertain. The CDR3 runs 17 residues. Germline assignment: CDR1 SGHVS and CDR2 FQNEAQ. CDR3 sequence (DNA): TGTGCCAGCACCTTATCCCGACTGGGAAGGAGCACAGATACGCAGTATTTT. As protein: CASTLSRLGRSTDTQYF.

The chain uses TRBV27 and TRBJ2-7, with 7 bases matching TRBD1. V lost 5 bases to trimming and J lost 6 bases; unmatched junction nucleotides: 7. The CDR3 has 13 amino acids. Germline CDR1 MNHEY, CDR2 SMNVEV (reference sequence). CDR3: CASSPWDSSEQYV. CDR3 DNA sequence: TGTGCCAGCAGTCCCTGGGACAGTTCCGAGCAGTACGTC.

The chain couples TRBV19 to TRBJ1-1; TRBD1 might be the D (5 bases). This CDR3 is built from 15 residues. The ends were cut back, 6 bases at V and 1 base at J, with 15 bases in the middle. CDR1 LNHDA and CDR2 SQIVND come from the germline V gene (reference sequence). In DNA, the CDR3 is TGTGCCAGTAGGGGACGGATCAATCAGAACACTGAAGCTTTCTTT. Translated: CASRGRINQNTEAFF.

The V gene is TRBV28, the J gene TRBJ1-5, with TRBD1 as a possible D gene (5 bases). Germline CDR1 and CDR2: MDHEN and SYDVKM. This CDR3 is built from 15 residues. The V gene lost 3 bases and the J gene lost 7 bases, with 16 bases spanning the gap. CDR3 DNA sequence: TGTGCCAGCAGTTTGGCAGGGAAGGCCAAGCAGCCCCAGCATTTT. Amino acids: CASSLAGKAKQPQHF.

V and J are TRBV28 and TRBJ2-1, with TRBD2 matching 7 bases. The ends lost 5 bases at V and 4 bases at J; junction bases unmatched: 8. Germline loops: CDR1 MDHEN, CDR2 SYDVKM. This CDR3 is 15 amino acids long. CDR3 in DNA: TGTGCCAGCAGTCCTGAGGGAGGGAGGTACAATGAGCAGTTCTTC. This translates into CASSPEGGRYNEQFF.

This chain joins TRBV5-1 and TRBJ2-5, with 9 bases fitting TRBD2. This CDR3 is 16 amino acids long. The J segment lost 4 bases and the V segment lost 1 base, leaving 8 bases of the junction unmatched. Looked up from germline, CDR1 is SGHRS and CDR2 is YFSETQ. CDR3 sequence: CASSLSIAGDGETQYF. The CDR3 DNA reads as TGCGCCAGCAGCTTGTCGATAGCGGGGGATGGAGAGACCCAGTACTTC.

This chain connects TRBV13 to TRBJ1-1; unclear D gene. The CDR3 runs 14 residues. V lost 1 base, J lost 1 base, and 7 bases lay in between. Germline CDR1 is PRHDT and CDR2 is FYEKMQ (reference sequence). CDR3 sequence (DNA): TGTGCCAGCAGCTTAGTACACGGGAACACTGAAGCTTTCTTT. Encoded protein: CASSLVHGNTEAFF.

At least ten counts were recorded for this clonotype. This chain joins TRBV7-6 and TRBJ2-5; 10 bases line up with TRBD2. Per germline, CDR1 SGHVS and CDR2 FNYEAQ. J gave up 3 bases and V 6 bases, and 7 bases lay outside the gene matches. CDR3 size: 15 residues. The CDR3 DNA follows: TGTGCCAGCAGGCCCGGGACTAGCGCCGAAGAGACCCAGTACTTC. Translation gives CASRPGTSAEETQYF.

In its sample, this clonotype was seen a few times. This chain joins TRBV6-2 or TRBV6-3 and TRBJ1-4; D is undetermined. The CDR3 runs to 20 residues. The germline V gene has CDR1 MNHEY and CDR2 SVGEGT. The V end was cut by 2 bases, the J end by 8 bases, with 30 bases between. In DNA form, the CDR3 reads TGTGCCAGCAGTTACAACGCCTTGATATCCTCCGGGCCTTTTGGGGAAAAACTGTTTTTT. The encoded protein is CASSYNALISSGPFGEKLFF.

The sample holds many counts of this clonotype. The chain carries TRBV4-1 and TRBJ2-1; D is unclear. Between the trimmed V and J ends, which lost 4 bases and 3 bases, there was a span of 13 bases. This CDR3 is built from 15 residues. Germline loops: CDR1 MGHRA, CDR2 YSYEKL. CDR3 in amino acids: CASSLPGYNYNEQFF. DNA of the CDR3: TGCGCCAGCAGCCTCCCAGGTTACAACTACAATGAGCAGTTCTTC.

The J gene is TRBJ2-3, the V gene TRBV4-3, with D perhaps matching TRBD2 (6 bases). V gave up 5 bases and J gave up 2 bases, with 17 bases separating them. Germline CDR1 reads LGHNA; CDR2 reads YSLEER. CDR3 length: 16 amino acids. The CDR3 sequence is CASSDSVAGLTDTQYF. DNA of the CDR3: TGCGCCAGCAGCGACTCGGTCGCGGGGCTCACAGATACGCAGTATTTT.

The V and J genes are TRBV6-1 and TRBJ2-4; possibly TRBD1 or TRBD2 for D (5 bases each). Germline CDR1 is MNHNS and CDR2 is SASEGT. The V end was cut by 5 bases, the J end by 6 bases, with 23 bases between. The CDR3 runs to 17 residues. CDR3 sequence reads: CASSFARDGLGGNIQYF. In DNA, the CDR3 is TGTGCCAGCAGTTTCGCCCGGGACGGCCTAGGTGGAAACATTCAGTACTTC.

The chain has TRBV7-2 and TRBJ2-7; D gene ambiguous. Trimming stripped 5 bases from V and 2 bases from J, with 16 bases between. From germline, CDR1 is SGHTA and CDR2 FQGNSA. The CDR3 length is 15 residues. The CDR3 sequence is CASSARLTSPYEQYF. The CDR3, as DNA: TGTGCCAGCAGCGCCCGACTGACTTCCCCCTACGAGCAGTACTTC.

The chain combines TRBV7-6 with TRBJ1-2; maybe TRBD1 (6 bases). The V end was cut by 1 base, the J end by 4 bases, with 16 bases between. Germline V CDR1 and CDR2: SGHVS, FNYEAQ. The CDR3 consists of 16 residues. CDR3: CASSLGVEGESYGYTF. Here the CDR3 DNA reads TGTGCCAGCAGCTTAGGGGTGGAGGGGGAGTCCTATGGCTACACCTTC.

This clonotype was counted a single time. The chain is built from TRBV6-6 and TRBJ2-5, with 9 bases identical to TRBD2. The V gene's germline CDR1 is MNHNY and CDR2 SVGAGI (reference sequence). CDR3 size: 15 residues. V lost 6 bases and J lost 2; bases outside the gene matches: 7. The CDR3 here is CASRHGTSRQETQYF. The CDR3 bases are TGTGCCAGCAGACATGGGACTAGCAGACAAGAGACCCAGTACTTC.

This clonotype showed up just a few times. The J gene is TRBJ2-6, the V gene TRBV5-4; a weak D match, TRBD1 (6 bases). Trimming left V 0 bases short and J 0 bases short, with 13 bases between. The germline gives CDR1 SGHNT, CDR2 YYREEE (reference sequence). The CDR3 length is 18 residues. CDR3 DNA sequence: TGTGCCAGCAGCTTGGCCGACAGGACTGTCTCTGGGGCCAACGTCCTGACTTTC. Its translation: CASSLADRTVSGANVLTF.

This clonotype occurred a few times. The chain employs TRBV4-3 and TRBJ1-1, with TRBD1 matching over 8 bases. The V segment lost 4 bases and the J segment 1 base; nucleotides outside the gene matches: 8. From germline, CDR1 is LGHNA and CDR2 YSLEER. The CDR3 totals 16 residues. The CDR3: CASSLLDRGTNTEAFF. The CDR3 DNA reads as TGCGCCAGCAGCCTATTAGACAGGGGAACGAACACTGAAGCTTTCTTT.

The gene calls are TRBV6-6 and TRBJ1-2, with D unclear. Trimming removed 0 bases from V and 1 base from J, with 9 bases in between. The CDR3 covers 15 residues. Germline CDR1 MNHNY, CDR2 SVGAGI (reference sequence). CDR3 protein: CASSYSWTVNYGYTF. DNA of the CDR3: TGTGCCAGCAGTTACTCGTGGACCGTTAACTATGGCTACACCTTC.

The chain combines TRBV6-1 with TRBJ2-5, with D hard to call. Trimming took off 7 bases at V and 2 bases at J, with 17 bases between the two ends. Germline V gives CDR1 MNHNS, CDR2 SASEGT. There are 15 residues in the CDR3. In nucleotides, the CDR3 is TGTGCCAGCAACCCCCCCGACGGAACACAAGAGACCCAGTACTTC. Its protein is CASNPPDGTQETQYF.

This clonotype appeared a few times. The J gene is TRBJ2-2, the V gene TRBV6-5; TRBD2 agrees at 7 bases. Germline values: CDR1 MNHEY, CDR2 SVGAGI. This CDR3 is 15 amino acids long. The V gene end was trimmed by 2 bases and the J gene end by 1 base; junction bases not matched to a gene: 1. The CDR3, as DNA: TGTGCCAGCAGTTACCGCGGGGGGAACACCGGGGAGCTGTTTTTT. Encoded protein: CASSYRGGNTGELFF.

This clonotype was recorded a few times. The CDR3, as DNA: TGTGCCAGCAGTCTATTATGGGGCCTCGACGGGAGCCAGAACACCGGGGAGCTGTTTTTT. Residues: CASSLLWGLDGSQNTGELFF. The chain combines TRBV12-3 or TRBV12-4 with TRBJ2-2, with D perhaps matching TRBD2 (6 bases). V dropped 5 bases and J dropped 1 base, with 26 bases sitting between them. This CDR3 is built from 20 residues.

This clonotype was found a few times. The genes are TRBV10-1 and TRBJ2-1; a weak D match, TRBD1 (6 bases). The germline CDR1 and CDR2 sequences are WNHNN and SYGVQD (reference sequence). Trimming took off 3 bases at V and 6 bases at J, with 12 bases between the two ends. The CDR3 spans 14 residues. CDR3 bases: TGCGCCAGCAGTGATTCCGGGACACTCAATGAGCAGTTCTTC. The encoded protein is CASSDSGTLNEQFF.

This clonotype was observed once. The chain couples TRBV27 to TRBJ1-1; D is ambiguous. Germline lookup yields CDR1 MNHEY and CDR2 SMNVEV (reference sequence). With 7 bases removed from V and 8 bases from J, the gap between germline ends came to 20 bases. This CDR3 is 14 amino acids long. The CDR3, as DNA: TGTGCCAGCAACTTCCTACAATCCCCACTAGAAGCTTTCTTT. It translates to CASNFLQSPLEAFF.

This clonotype was picked up a small number of times. This chain links TRBV12-2 with TRBJ2-7; TRBD1 is the table's D call, not checked against the DNA. TRBV12-2 is termed a pseudogene. The CDR3 extends over 17 amino acids. CDR3 residues: CASRSYPALDGSYEQYF. The CDR3 nucleotides are TGTGCAAGTCGCTCCTACCCCGCCCTTGACGGATCCTACGAGCAGTACTTC.

This clonotype was found a few times. The rearrangement joins TRBV7-6 to TRBJ1-1, with D possibly matching TRBD1 (5 bases). With 3 bases removed from V and 0 bases from J, the gap between germline ends came to 11 bases. The germline CDR1 and CDR2 sequences are SGHVS and FNYEAQ. This CDR3 has 15 amino acids. CDR3 region: CASSLTASLNTEAFF. The CDR3 bases are TGTGCCAGCAGCTTGACAGCTAGTTTGAACACTGAAGCTTTCTTT.

This sequence joins TRBV10-3 and TRBJ2-1, with D tentatively TRBD2 (6 bases). CDR1 and CDR2 (germline): ENHRY, SYGVKD. This CDR3 has 17 residues. With 0 bases removed from V and 8 bases from J, the gap between germline ends came to 20 bases. The CDR3 DNA reads TGTGCCATCAGTGAGTCCTCCCAGGGCGGGGCTCGGGATGAGCAGTTCTTC. This gives the protein CAISESSQGGARDEQFF.

This clonotype has only a few counts. The chain combines TRBV6-5 with TRBJ1-1; D perhaps matches TRBD1 (5 bases). The CDR3 covers 15 residues. Trimming shortened V by 3 bases and J by 1 base, and 12 bases separated the two germline ends. Germline V gives CDR1 MNHEY, CDR2 SVGAGI. In nucleotides, the CDR3 is TGTGCCAGCAGTTATCTCGGACACCCGAACACTGAAGCTTTCTTT. The encoded protein is CASSYLGHPNTEAFF.